This T cell receptor (beta chain) was documented in a study of blood T cell repertoires in COVID-19. This clone was recorded once. Germline values: CDR1 MDHEN, CDR2 SYDVKM. The CDR3 length is 13 residues. V shed 2 bases and J shed 1 base, with 5 bases lying between them. Assay: immunoSEQ multiplex PCR; the TCRdb copy retains only in-frame clones and omits some. The sample holds about 120,000 clones, 75% to 85% seen once. The genes are TRBV28 and TRBJ1-2; a weak D match, TRBD1 (5 bases). Sequenced input: peripheral blood. The source is a human donor in a cohort sampled during active COVID-19. CDR3 bases: TGTGCCAGCAGTTTACAGGGTAACTATGGCTACACCTTC. Residues: CASSLQGNYGYTF.